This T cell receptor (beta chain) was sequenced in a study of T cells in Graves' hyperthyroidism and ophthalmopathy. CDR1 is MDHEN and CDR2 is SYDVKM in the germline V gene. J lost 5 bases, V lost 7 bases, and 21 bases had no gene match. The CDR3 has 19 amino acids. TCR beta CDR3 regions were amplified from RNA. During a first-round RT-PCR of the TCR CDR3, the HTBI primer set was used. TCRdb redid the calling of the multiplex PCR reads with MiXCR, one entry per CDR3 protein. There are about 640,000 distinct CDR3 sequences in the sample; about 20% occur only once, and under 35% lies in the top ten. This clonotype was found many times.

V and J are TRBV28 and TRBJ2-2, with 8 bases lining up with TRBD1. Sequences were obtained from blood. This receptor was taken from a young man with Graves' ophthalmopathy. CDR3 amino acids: CASKPTGTGFLEGTGELFF. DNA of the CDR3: TGTGCCAGCAAGCCGACCGGGACAGGTTTCCTCGAGGGGACCGGGGAGCTGTTTTTT.